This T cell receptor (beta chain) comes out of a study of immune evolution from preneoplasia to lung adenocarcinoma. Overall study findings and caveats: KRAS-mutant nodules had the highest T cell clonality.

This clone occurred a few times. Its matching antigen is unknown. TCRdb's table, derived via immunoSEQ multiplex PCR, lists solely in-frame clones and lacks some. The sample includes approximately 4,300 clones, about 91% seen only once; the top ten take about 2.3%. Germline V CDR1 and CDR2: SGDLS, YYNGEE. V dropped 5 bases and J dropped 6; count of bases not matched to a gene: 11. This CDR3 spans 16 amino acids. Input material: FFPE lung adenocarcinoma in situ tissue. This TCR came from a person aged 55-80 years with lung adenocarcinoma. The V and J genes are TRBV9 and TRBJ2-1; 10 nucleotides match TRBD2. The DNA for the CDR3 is TGTGCCAGCAGTCTGACCGGGACTAGCGTTGGCAATGAGCAGTTCTTC. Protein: CASSLTGTSVGNEQFF.